This T cell receptor (beta chain) was observed in a study of cytomegalovirus exposure and HLA in healthy donors. Points from the study as a whole: A classifier reportedly called cytomegalovirus status with high sensitivity and specificity. In a later analysis, most CMV-associated TCR beta chains appeared HLA-restricted.

Comments on this clone: Its target is not known.

Trimming cost V 2 bases and J 7 bases; bases outside gene matches: 16. The CDR3 contains 18 residues. Germline V gene data show CDR1 as SGHAT and CDR2 as FQDESV (reference sequence). This PCR relied on a set of 60 Vbeta primers and 13 Jbeta primers. TCRdb keeps only in-frame clones here, not all; method: immunoSEQ multiplex PCR. The listing records more than 95,000 clones. The gene calls are TRBV11-1 and TRBJ2-1, with TRBD1 matching over 8 bases. Sequencing used PBMCs. The sequence came from a man aged 40-49 years in good health and CMV-seronegative. In DNA form, the CDR3 reads TGTGCCAGCAGCTTAAACCCCCGGGGGACAGGTCGACTAAATGAGCAGTTCTTC. Translating gives CASSLNPRGTGRLNEQFF.